This T cell receptor beta chain derives from a study of PD-L1 blockade in urothelial cancer. For this clone: Its target is unknown.

Study conclusions and caveats: Having blood TCR clonality under the median before treatment predicted better survival. Those with durable benefit had larger increases in tumor-associated blood clones at 3 weeks.

The CDR3 spans 15 residues. The V end was cut by 0 bases, the J end by 3 bases, with 12 bases between. CDR1 is SGHRS and CDR2 is YFSETQ in the germline V gene. The repertoire was sequenced with immunoSEQ multiplex PCR; TCRdb's copy has only in-frame clones and lacks some. Of around 40,000 clones listed, roughly 90% are singletons. The rearrangement uses TRBV5-1 and TRBJ2-5; perhaps TRBD1 as D (5 bases). The source material was PBMCs, sampled around atezolizumab (anti-PD-L1) treatment. This clonotype was sampled from a man in his 60s with urothelial cancer. The CDR3 coding sequence is TGCGCCAGCAGCTTGGCCGCAGGGTTGGAAGAGACCCAGTACTTC. Its protein product is CASSLAAGLEETQYF.